One and the same sample provided the 30 T cell receptor beta chains below, sequenced in a study of cytomegalovirus exposure and HLA in healthy donors. The PCR ran on 60 Vbeta and 13 Jbeta primers. Clones were read by immunoSEQ multiplex PCR, and TCRdb kept only the in-frame ones, dropping some. Of about 59,000 clones in the sample, 65% to 90% were seen once. The source material was PBMCs. The receptor set was obtained from a human donor in good health.

This chain links TRBV7-2 with TRBJ2-1; no definite D call. The CDR3 has 11 residues. Germline lookup yields CDR1 SGHTA and CDR2 FQGNSA. V was pared by 4 bases and J by 5 bases, with 3 bases between. CDR3 DNA: TGTGCCAGCAGCTCAGACAATGAGCAGTTCTTC. This translates into CASSSDNEQFF.

As to this clone: This likely reflects a read error, since a far larger clone is one base away. This chain uses TRBV7-2 with TRBJ2-2; TRBD1 aligns across 9 bases. The CDR3 consists of 17 residues. The V and J ends lost 5 bases and 5 bases, in that order; junction bases with no gene match: 12. Germline V gives CDR1 SGHTA, CDR2 FQGNSA. CDR3 in amino acids: CASSTLPRDRVTGELFF. In DNA form, the CDR3 reads TGTGCCAGCAGCACCCTCCCCCGGGACAGGGTGACCGGGGAGCTGTTTTTT.

This clone has a handful of counts. A read error may produce the germline difference seen at one junction end. The chain combines TRBV7-2 with TRBJ1-1; maybe TRBD1 (5 bases). The CDR3 extends over 14 amino acids. Germline V lookup: CDR1 SGHTA, CDR2 FQGNSA. CDR3 loop: CASTLDSPNTEAFF. Written as DNA, the CDR3 is TGTGCCAGCACCTTAGACAGCCCAAACACTGAAGCTTTCTTT.

The CDR3 protein is CATSRGIPGQGGNTEAFF. CDR3 nucleotide sequence: TGTGCCACCAGCAGAGGAATTCCGGGACAGGGAGGGAACACTGAAGCTTTCTTT. J is TRBJ1-1 and V is TRBV15; 9 bases fit TRBD1. The germline V gene has CDR1 LNHNV and CDR2 YYDKDF (reference sequence). CDR3 length: 18 amino acids. After removal of 1 base from V and 1 base from J, the junction contained 10 bases not matched to a gene.

This clone appeared a few times. V usage is TRBV5-1 and J usage is TRBJ2-1; TRBD1 is a possible D gene (6 bases). The CDR3 length is 15 residues. V was cut by 6 bases and J by 3 bases, with 16 bases left in between. From germline, CDR1 is SGHRS and CDR2 YFSETQ. CDR3 amino acids: CASTVGTTYYNEQFF. CDR3 coding DNA: TGCGCCAGCACCGTTGGGACAACCTACTACAATGAGCAGTTCTTC. Combining the CDR3 with reference TRBV5-1 and TRBJ2-1 gives the whole variable domain KAGVTQTPRYLIKTRGQQVTLSCSPISGHRSVSWYQQTPGQGLQFLFEYFSETQRNKGNFPGRFSGRQFSNSRSEMNVSTLELGDSALYLCASTVGTTYYNEQFFGPGTRLTVL.

This rearrangement joins TRBV7-3 to TRBJ1-6; 7 nucleotides align to TRBD1. The V gene's germline CDR1 is SGHTA and CDR2 FQGTGA. Trimming cost V 5 bases and J 7 bases; bases outside gene matches: 5. The CDR3 sequence is 14 residues long. Here the CDR3 DNA reads TGTGCCAGCAGCCGGGGACAGCCGAATTCACCCCTCCACTTT. It encodes CASSRGQPNSPLHF.

J is TRBJ1-1 and V is TRBV29-1, with no clear D. CDR1 SQVTM and CDR2 ANQGSEA come from the germline V gene. This CDR3 has 10 amino acids. The germline V and J ends were trimmed by 7 bases and 0 bases, with 3 bases remaining between them. CDR3 region: CSAMNTEAFF. The CDR3 DNA reads as TGCAGCGCTATGAACACTGAAGCTTTCTTT.

Here the CDR3 reads CASSSVWAKGGNTIYF. In DNA, the CDR3 is TGTGCCAGCAGCTCCGTGTGGGCCAAGGGGGGAAACACCATATATTTT. The chain employs TRBV5-6 and TRBJ1-3, with D possibly TRBD1 on 5 matching bases. The CDR3 is 16 amino acids. CDR1 and CDR2 (germline): SGHDT, YYEEEE. Trimming took off 3 bases at V and 4 bases at J, with 17 bases between the two ends.

The genes are TRBV7-3 and TRBJ2-3; 7 bases fit TRBD1. The CDR3 contains 15 residues. J was trimmed by 1 base and V by 5 bases; bases with no gene match: 6. CDR1 SGHTA and CDR2 FQGTGA come from the germline V gene. CDR3 sequence reads: CASSPRQGGTDTQYF. As DNA, the CDR3 is TGTGCCAGCAGCCCAAGACAGGGCGGCACAGATACGCAGTATTTT. The complete variable domain, with remaining parts taken from reference TRBV7-3 and TRBJ2-3, reads GAGVSQTPSNKVTEKGKYVELRCDPISGHTALYWYRQSLGQGPEFLIYFQGTGAADDSGLPNDRFFAVRPEGSVSTLKIQRTERGDSAVYLCASSPRQGGTDTQYFGPGTRLTVL.

The V and J genes are TRBV12-2 and TRBJ2-3; the table's D call, TRBD2, was not checked against the DNA. TRBV12-2 is reported as a pseudogene. This CDR3 has 18 amino acids. CDR3 sequence (DNA): TGTGCAAGTCGAACCGGACTAGCGAGCAAAGCAAGCACAGATACGCAGTATTTT. Protein product: CASRTGLASKASTDTQYF.

V gene TRBV5-8 combines with J gene TRBJ1-2; D is unresolved. The germline V gene has CDR1 SGHTS and CDR2 YDEGEE. V shed 2 bases and J shed 4 bases, with 15 bases lying between them. The CDR3 has 15 residues. The CDR3 bases are TGTGCCAGCAGCTTATCCGGGAGGTCTGTCTATGGCTACACCTTC. Amino acids: CASSLSGRSVYGYTF.

Regarding this clone: Within the sample, other DNA sequences also encode this same CDR3. The V gene is TRBV28, the J gene TRBJ1-5, with 8 bases aligning to TRBD1. J gave up 7 bases and V 5 bases, and 4 bases lay outside the gene matches. The CDR3 extends over 13 amino acids. The germline gives CDR1 MDHEN, CDR2 SYDVKM. CDR3: CASSETGVQPQHF. The CDR3 DNA sequence: TGTGCCAGCAGTGAGACAGGGGTGCAGCCCCAGCATTTT.

This chain joins TRBV7-2 and TRBJ2-5, with 12 bases matching TRBD2. The CDR3 loop spans 16 amino acids. V shed 5 bases, J shed 1 base, and the junction held 5 bases outside the gene matches. Germline CDR1 and CDR2: SGHTA and FQGNSA. CDR3 coding DNA: TGTGCCAGCAGCCTCGGACTAGCGGGAAGCCAAGAGACCCAGTACTTC. Translation: CASSLGLAGSQETQYF.

The chain employs TRBV5-1 and TRBJ2-7, with D perhaps TRBD2 (5 bases). Trimming cost V 3 bases and J 5 bases, with 15 bases left between them. Germline CDR1 is SGHRS and CDR2 is YFSETQ. The CDR3 is 14 amino acids. The CDR3 loop is CASSSLSVEDEQYF. The CDR3 DNA is TGCGCCAGCAGCTCCCTCAGCGTGGAGGACGAGCAGTACTTC. Full variable domain (rest looked up from reference TRBV5-1 and TRBJ2-7): KAGVTQTPRYLIKTRGQQVTLSCSPISGHRSVSWYQQTPGQGLQFLFEYFSETQRNKGNFPGRFSGRQFSNSRSEMNVSTLELGDSALYLCASSSLSVEDEQYFGPGTRLTVT.

CDR3 protein: CASSLRTGGGEQFF. The CDR3 region has the DNA TGTGCCAGCAGCCTCCGGACAGGGGGCGGTGAGCAGTTCTTC. This chain joins TRBV11-2 and TRBJ2-1; 11 bases agree with TRBD1. V gave up 5 bases and J gave up 9 bases; unmatched junction bases: 6. The CDR3 spans 14 residues. Germline CDR1 reads SGHAT; CDR2 reads FQNNGV.

This chain uses TRBV11-2 with TRBJ2-3; a possible D gene is TRBD2 (5 bases). CDR3 size: 17 residues. V was cut by 1 base and J by 1 base, with 15 bases left in between. Germline-derived CDR1 and CDR2 are SGHAT and FQNNGV. CDR3: CASSLGRGWAGTDTQYF. CDR3 nucleotides: TGTGCCAGCAGCTTAGGTCGGGGATGGGCGGGCACAGATACGCAGTATTTT.

The chain uses TRBV7-2 and TRBJ2-7; D gene ambiguous. The CDR3 contains 13 residues. V lost 3 bases to trimming and J lost 2 bases, with 8 bases between them. CDR1 is SGHTA and CDR2 is FQGNSA in the germline V gene. The CDR3 region is CASSLANTYEQYF. The CDR3 DNA sequence: TGTGCCAGCAGCTTGGCCAACACCTACGAGCAGTACTTC.

CDR3 coding DNA: TGTGCCAGCAGCTTAGTACAGGGTGGGACTGAAGCTTTCTTT. Translation gives CASSLVQGGTEAFF. The chain is built from TRBV7-8 and TRBJ1-1; possible D gene TRBD1, 6 bases. The germline V gene encodes CDR1 SGHVS and CDR2 FQNEAQ. The CDR3 is 14 amino acids. Trimming left V 1 base short and J 5 bases short, with 11 bases between. Looking up the rest from reference TRBV7-8 and TRBJ1-1 gives the full variable domain: GAGVSQSPRYKVAKRGQDVALRCDPISGHVSLFWYQQALGQGPEFLTYFQNEAQLDKSGLPSDRFFAERPEGSVSTLKIQRTQQEDSAVYLCASSLVQGGTEAFFGQGTRLTVV.

CDR3 in DNA: TGTGCCAGCAGCACAGCGGGGGTACAGTACTTC. Protein: CASSTAGVQYF. The chain carries TRBV7-9 and TRBJ2-5, with TRBD2 matching over 8 bases. Germline V lookup: CDR1 SEHNR, CDR2 FQNEAQ (reference sequence). V lost 5 bases to trimming and J lost 11 bases; unmatched junction nucleotides: 4. The CDR3 sequence is 11 residues long.

This rearrangement joins TRBV7-2 to TRBJ2-2; 7 bases are shared with TRBD1. The CDR3 is 14 residues long. V was pared by 2 bases and J by 6 bases, with 3 bases of the junction left unmatched. Germline CDR1 SGHTA, CDR2 FQGNSA. Here the CDR3 DNA reads TGTGCCAGCAGCTTAACAGGGGCCCCCGGGGAGCTGTTTTTT. Translation: CASSLTGAPGELFF.

In regard to this clone: This sample includes further DNA sequences coding for the same CDR3. The chain combines TRBV28 with TRBJ1-4, with 8 bases lining up with TRBD1. The germline V gene has CDR1 MDHEN and CDR2 SYDVKM. The CDR3 has 16 amino acids. Trimming cost V 5 bases and J 4 bases; bases outside gene matches: 9. CDR3 loop: CASSVYRGGINEKLFF. The CDR3 nucleotides are TGTGCCAGCAGTGTGTACAGGGGGGGGATTAATGAAAAACTGTTTTTT.

The chain carries TRBV28 and TRBJ1-5; 7 positions agree with TRBD1. CDR1 MDHEN and CDR2 SYDVKM come from the germline V gene. CDR3 length: 14 residues. V gave up 4 bases and J gave up 5 bases; unmatched junction bases: 5. The CDR3 reads CASSSGQLYQPQHF. CDR3 coding DNA: TGTGCCAGCAGTTCGGGACAGCTTTATCAGCCCCAGCATTTT.

This clone has a single count. This chain joins TRBV2 and TRBJ2-7; 12 bases are a match to TRBD2. In germline, CDR1 is SNHLY, CDR2 FYNNEI. The V gene end was trimmed by 3 bases and the J gene end by 4 bases; junction bases not matched to a gene: 1. CDR3 length: 14 residues. The CDR3 DNA follows: TGTGCCAGCAGTGATCTAGCGGGAGGGTACGAGCAGTACTTC. It codes for CASSDLAGGYEQYF.

The J gene is TRBJ1-2, the V gene TRBV30; D gene unclear. Per germline, CDR1 GTSNPN and CDR2 SVGIG (reference sequence). The CDR3 runs 13 residues. Trimming removed 1 base at V and 5 bases at J, with 11 bases between. CDR3 region: CAWSAKNSYGYTF. Written as DNA, the CDR3 is TGTGCCTGGAGTGCTAAGAACAGTTATGGCTACACCTTC.

The chain carries TRBV6-4 and TRBJ2-3; no definite D call. The CDR3 consists of 13 residues. V lost 2 bases and J 2 bases, leaving 5 bases between the germline ends. Germline loops: CDR1 MRHNA, CDR2 SNTAGT. This CDR3 is CASSDRHTDTQYF. For the CDR3, the DNA is TGTGCCAGCAGTGACAGACACACAGATACGCAGTATTTT.

This chain joins TRBV5-6 and TRBJ2-7, with no clear D. V shed 0 bases and J shed 7 bases, with 11 bases lying between them. The germline CDR1 and CDR2 sequences are SGHDT and YYEEEE. This CDR3 is built from 13 residues. CDR3 in amino acids: CASSLARWLEQYF. The CDR3 nucleotides are TGTGCCAGCAGCTTGGCGCGTTGGTTGGAGCAGTACTTC.

CDR3: CASSPLTAGGSGANVLTF. DNA for the CDR3: TGTGCCAGCTCACCACTAACAGCGGGCGGCTCTGGGGCCAACGTCCTGACTTTC. The rearrangement links TRBV18 to TRBJ2-6; TRBD2 is a possible D gene (6 bases). Looked up from germline, CDR1 is KGHSH and CDR2 is LQKENI. Deletions cut 1 base from V and 0 bases from J, with 13 bases between. CDR3 length: 18 residues. The full variable domain, with the rest looked up from reference TRBV18 and TRBJ2-6, is NAGVMQNPRHLVRRRGQEARLRCSPMKGHSHVYWYRQLPEEGLKFMVYLQKENIIDESGMPKERFSAEFPKEGPSILRIQQVVRGDSAAYFCASSPLTAGGSGANVLTFGAGSRLTVL.

This chain joins TRBV29-1 and TRBJ2-5, with TRBD2 matching over 12 bases. Unmatched junction bases numbered 2, after V lost 3 bases and J lost 3 bases. Per the germline V gene, CDR1 is SQVTM and CDR2 is ANQGSEA. The CDR3 runs 14 residues. The CDR3 bases are TGCAGCGTTGACGGACTAGCGGGAAAAGAGACCCAGTACTTC. Its protein product is CSVDGLAGKETQYF.

This sequence joins TRBV11-2 and TRBJ1-1, with a possible D match to TRBD1 (5 bases). The germline V gene has CDR1 SGHAT and CDR2 FQNNGV. This CDR3 comprises 15 residues. V lost 0 bases and J lost 0, with 8 bases in between. The CDR3 DNA follows: TGTGCCAGCAGCTTAGACAGGGTAATGAACACTGAAGCTTTCTTT. Translating it yields CASSLDRVMNTEAFF.

The CDR3 bases are TGTGCCAGAAGCAAGGGGACAGGGAAGGGGCATGGCTACACCTTC. This codes for CARSKGTGKGHGYTF. The V call is TRBV5-3, the J call TRBJ1-2, with 9 bases that match TRBD1. TRBV5-3 is designated an ORF whose function remains uncertain. After removal of 4 bases from V and 6 bases from J, the junction contained 10 bases not matched to a gene. There are 15 residues in the CDR3.